The 14 T cell receptor beta chains listed next were all sequenced from one sample in a study of beta chain features in type 1 diabetes. Antigen specificity for these receptors is unknown. Overall study results and limits: Across all four CD4+ subsets, people with type 1 diabetes showed modestly shorter TCRB CDR3s.

The sequenced template was cDNA made from the entire isolated RNA. The repertoire was sequenced with immunoSEQ multiplex PCR; TCRdb's copy has only in-frame clones and lacks some. The sample yields around 250,000 clones, over 11% seen once. Sequencing used naive CD4+ T cells from blood. The source of these receptors is a man aged 30-40 years with type 1 diabetes.

This clone was counted a few times. In nucleotides, the CDR3 is TGTGCCAGCAGCCAAGAGGGTCCGACAATTTCCATTCAGTACTTC. Amino acid sequence: CASSQEGPTISIQYF. The chain employs TRBV14 and TRBJ2-4; D not resolved. The V and J ends lost 0 bases and 9 bases respectively, with 15 bases between them. In germline, CDR1 is SGHDN, CDR2 FVKESK. This CDR3 comprises 15 residues.

The chain combines TRBV9 with TRBJ2-1; D may be TRBD1 (5 bases). With 4 bases removed from V and 2 bases from J, the gap between germline ends came to 16 bases. The CDR3 is made up of 16 amino acids. CDR1 and CDR2 from the germline V gene are SGDLS and YYNGEE. The CDR3 DNA sequence: TGTGCCAGCAGCCCACCAGGGTTCTCGGCCTACAATGAGCAGTTCTTC. Translated, it gives CASSPPGFSAYNEQFF.

A few counts support this clone. This chain links TRBV4-1 with TRBJ2-1; perhaps TRBD1 as D (5 bases). The CDR3 loop spans 13 amino acids. With 4 bases removed from V and 8 bases from J, the gap between germline ends came to 12 bases. CDR1 is MGHRA, CDR2 YSYEKL, per germline. This CDR3 is CASSPPGNDEQFF. The CDR3 nucleotides read TGCGCCAGCAGCCCCCCAGGGAACGATGAGCAGTTCTTC.

This chain joins TRBV4-1 and TRBJ1-5; D is ambiguous. V dropped 0 bases and J dropped 3 bases, with 9 bases sitting between them. Germline lookup yields CDR1 MGHRA and CDR2 YSYEKL. The length of the CDR3 is 15 residues. The CDR3 is CASSQEAGTNQPQHF. CDR3 coding DNA: TGCGCCAGCAGCCAAGAAGCAGGTACCAATCAGCCCCAGCATTTT.

The chain is built from TRBV4-3 and TRBJ2-3; D is possibly TRBD1 (5 bases). This CDR3 spans 15 amino acids. The germline gives CDR1 LGHNA, CDR2 YSLEER. Trimming shortened V by 0 bases and J by 1 base, and 8 bases separated the two germline ends. The CDR3 sequence: CASSQDLRGTDTQYF. The CDR3 bases are TGCGCCAGCAGCCAAGATCTCAGGGGCACAGATACGCAGTATTTT.

This clone was seen a few times. This chain connects TRBV29-1 to TRBJ2-5, with a possible D match to TRBD2 (5 bases). The V gene's germline CDR1 is SQVTM and CDR2 ANQGSEA. V was cut by 6 bases and J by 5 bases, with 13 bases left in between. This CDR3 comprises 12 residues. The DNA of the CDR3 is TGCAGCGTCAGTCGGGGATCGGAGACCCAGTACTTC. Protein: CSVSRGSETQYF.

This clone has only a few counts. CDR3 DNA: TGCGCCAGCAGCTTGGGTGGGGCGAACACTGAAGCTTTCTTT. It codes for CASSLGGANTEAFF. The J gene is TRBJ1-1, the V gene TRBV5-1; TRBD1 is a possible D gene (5 bases). The CDR3 is made up of 14 amino acids. CDR1 SGHRS and CDR2 YFSETQ come from the germline V gene. The V and J ends lost 0 bases and 1 base respectively, with 7 bases between them.

This clone was observed a few times. The chain links TRBV15 to TRBJ2-1, with D hard to call. The CDR3 totals 19 residues. V dropped 1 base and J dropped 3 bases, with 22 bases sitting between them. The germline gives CDR1 LNHNV, CDR2 YYDKDF (reference sequence). CDR3 DNA sequence: TGTGCCACCAGCAGAGTTCGGCCCGATAGACATTCTGACTACAATGAGCAGTTCTTC. Residues: CATSRVRPDRHSDYNEQFF.

This clone occurred once. The chain recombines TRBV7-3 with TRBJ2-7; 8 bases fit TRBD2. Per the germline V gene, CDR1 is SGHTA and CDR2 is FQGTGA. V gave up 0 bases and J gave up 3 bases; unmatched junction bases: 4. The CDR3 runs 15 residues. This chain's CDR3 is CASSLTAGGVYEQYF. The CDR3 DNA sequence: TGTGCCAGCAGCTTAACGGCGGGAGGTGTCTACGAGCAGTACTTC.

J is TRBJ2-3 and V is TRBV30; the D gene is possibly TRBD1 (7 bases). V was shortened by 0 bases and J by 0 bases, with 16 bases between the two germline ends. Germline V gene lookup returns CDR1 GTSNPN and CDR2 SVGIG (reference sequence). The CDR3 consists of 17 residues. The CDR3 coding sequence is TGTGCCTGGAGTGTACATCCGACAGGGACTAGCACAGATACGCAGTATTTT. Translated, it gives CAWSVHPTGTSTDTQYF.

The chain joins TRBV29-1 to TRBJ2-4; the D gene is possibly TRBD2 (5 bases). In germline, CDR1 is SQVTM, CDR2 ANQGSEA. V lost 4 bases and J 8 bases, leaving 18 bases between the germline ends. CDR3 length equals 14 residues. CDR3 coding DNA: TGCAGCGTTGCTCGGGGTACCGATAGCGACATTCAGTACTTC. Translating it yields CSVARGTDSDIQYF.

The sample holds a few counts of this clone. The chain recombines TRBV2 with TRBJ1-1; D is ambiguous. CDR3 length: 13 amino acids. CDR1 is SNHLY and CDR2 is FYNNEI in the germline V gene. Trimming took 1 base from V and 1 from J, leaving 4 bases between them. CDR3 nucleotide sequence: TGTGCCAGCAGTGAAGACAGGAACACTGAAGCTTTCTTT. Residues: CASSEDRNTEAFF.

The chain combines TRBV11-2 with TRBJ1-4; maybe TRBD1 (5 bases). Germline values: CDR1 SGHAT, CDR2 FQNNGV. The CDR3 contains 16 residues. With 3 bases removed from V and 7 bases from J, the gap between germline ends came to 18 bases. The CDR3, as DNA: TGTGCCAGCAGCTTCGGACAAGGTCTAAGGGGTGAAAAACTGTTTTTT. It encodes CASSFGQGLRGEKLFF.

This clone was counted between two and nine times. This chain uses TRBV27 with TRBJ2-7; a possible D gene is TRBD2 (5 bases). Trimming stripped 4 bases from V and 3 bases from J, with 16 bases between. This CDR3 has 15 residues. Germline CDR1 is MNHEY and CDR2 is SMNVEV (reference sequence). CDR3 coding DNA: TGTGCCAGCAGTTCTGAGGTGGCGGGCGGCTACGAGCAGTACTTC. Translating it yields CASSSEVAGGYEQYF.